Described below is a single T cell receptor (beta chain) sequence and its context. Its antigen is currently not known. No base qualities exist here, and no much larger clone lies one base off it. The germline V gene provides CDR1 SGHTA and CDR2 FQGNSA. Including cysteine and phenylalanine, the CDR3 has 14 amino acids. Of all the DNA, just the CDR3 is kept, 42 bases in frame from base 1. The trim is 2 bases for V and 4 bases for J, with a gap of 11 bases between the germline ends. The receptor library was made with PCR. For sequencing, an Illumina HiSeq 2500 was employed. To normalize quantification of the TCRbeta repertoire, the TCR libraries were built with molecular barcoding that relied on unique molecular identifiers. Using fastp at Q25 and MiXCR, TCRdb reprocessed the public reads and kept productive beta chains. Rows matching on CDR3 protein sequence are summarized as one entry with the most common DNA and genes. This sample comprises 130,000 or so distinct CDR3 sequences, roughly 9.7% of them detected only once. The ten largest clones represent less than 25% of the sample.

This specimen belongs to a study of T-cell reconstitution after alpha-beta-depleted transplantation in children (TCRdb year 2016). Regarding the study in general: Using TCR repertoire profiling, the study followed T-cell immune reconstitution in a quantitative way in children after TCRalphabeta/CD19-depleted allogeneic hematopoietic cell transplantation. Broad study findings and their caveats: About two months after transplant, the apparently early recovery of alphabetaT-cell counts reportedly depended on just several hundred clones that had expanded rapidly and came from non-depleted graft cells. The high TCRbeta diversity at day 60 in some patients was ascribed to recipient T cells and intrathymic progenitors that had survived conditioning. Hyperexpanded clone frequencies declined over subsequent months; after one year, T-cell counts and TCRbeta diversity were mostly attributed to newly produced T cells.

The sample's treatment or condition label is to be understood as: allogeneic hematopoietic cell transplantation with graft depleted of TCRalphabeta T cells and CD19 B cells. The transplant recipients were children given TCRalphabeta/CD19-depleted allogeneic hematopoietic cell grafts. The chain employs TRBV7-2 and TRBJ1-2; the best D guess is TRBD1, with 6 bases matching. The specimen was PBMCs, mostly from graft donor cells, collected 180 days after TCRalphabeta/CD19-depleted stem cell transplant. The clonotype originates from a girl under three years old who had a stem cell transplant for combined immunodeficiency, so the T cells may come from the graft donor. The CDR3 corresponds to CASSLKGDAYGYTF. The nucleotide sequence is TGTGCCAGCAGCTTAAAGGGGGACGCCTATGGCTACACCTTC. Joined to the reference TRBV7-2 and TRBJ1-2 proteins, this CDR3 gives the full variable domain: GAGVSQSPSNKVTEKGKDVELRCDPISGHTALYWYRQSLGQGLEFLIYFQGNSAPDKSGLPSDRFSAERTGGSVSTLTIQRTQQEDSAVYLCASSLKGDAYGYTFGSGTRLTVV.